The 16 T cell receptor beta chains presented below share a single source sample, sequenced in a study of blood T cells in healthy people across ages. Using a J-beta primer mix together with a sample-barcoded 5' primer, a second PCR was run for roughly 6 to 12 cycles. One entry per CDR3 protein results from TCRdb running MiXCR on the 5' RACE reads. This repertoire shows around 990,000 distinct CDR3 sequences, around 25% found once; its top ten account for approximately 0.71%. This sample was also put to use in a study of T cells of mothers and their children.

The sample comprised blood. These receptors came from a girl aged 2 to 9 in good health.

The rearrangement links TRBV11-2 to TRBJ2-5; D unresolved. The CDR3 extends over 15 amino acids. Trimming pared 0 bases from V and 1 base from J, leaving 9 bases between. CDR1 and CDR2 from the germline V gene are SGHAT and FQNNGV. For the CDR3, the DNA is TGTGCCAGCAGCTTAGAATACTTGGGCCAAGAGACCCAGTACTTC. Its translation: CASSLEYLGQETQYF.

This rearrangement joins TRBV9 to TRBJ1-1; D is perhaps TRBD1 (6 bases). The CDR3 contains 14 residues. The V end lost 0 bases, the J end lost 2 bases, and 8 bases lay between the germline ends. CDR1 and CDR2 (germline): SGDLS, YYNGEE. Written as DNA, the CDR3 is TGTGCCAGCAGCGTAGGGACAGATAACACTGAAGCTTTCTTT. Its protein is CASSVGTDNTEAFF.

This clonotype was recorded a few times. The CDR3 does not close with the conserved phenylalanine or tryptophan, likely indicating a read error. V gene TRBV7-9 combines with J gene TRBJ1-1; D may be TRBD1 (5 bases). The germline V gene encodes CDR1 SEHNR and CDR2 FQNEAQ (reference sequence). The V gene lost 8 bases and the J gene lost 2 bases, with 18 bases spanning the gap. The CDR3 contains 15 residues. CDR3 loop: CASCRIRGANTEAFL. The CDR3 DNA reads as TGTGCCAGCTGCCGGATACGGGGCGCTAACACTGAAGCTTTCCTT.

The CDR3 DNA sequence: TGCAGTGCTAGCCTATCGTATAGCGGGGTAATCGAAGAGACCCAGTACTTC. Amino acids: CSASLSYSGVIEETQYF. The chain uses TRBV20-1 and TRBJ2-5; 8 nucleotides match TRBD2. This CDR3 region has 17 residues. Trimming removed 3 bases from V and 3 bases from J; junction bases left unmatched: 15. Germline values: CDR1 DFQATT, CDR2 SNEGSKA (reference sequence).

V and J are TRBV24-1 and TRBJ1-5; D remains ambiguous. This CDR3 spans 14 amino acids. V dropped 9 bases and J dropped 2 bases, with 13 bases sitting between them. Germline CDR1 is KGHDR and CDR2 is SFDVKD. DNA for the CDR3: TGTGCCACCTCGCGACGGCGAGGCAATCAGCCCCAGCATTTT. This gives the protein CATSRRRGNQPQHF.

This chain uses TRBV13 with TRBJ2-6; D perhaps matches TRBD1 (7 bases). V was clipped by 3 bases and J by 0 bases, with 27 bases between them. In germline, CDR1 is PRHDT, CDR2 FYEKMQ (reference sequence). The CDR3 consists of 22 residues. In DNA, the CDR3 is TGTGCCAGCAGCTTCCCAAGGGACAGAGGGGGGCTTCTACCCTCTGGGGCCAACGTCCTGACTTTC. This gives the protein CASSFPRDRGGLLPSGANVLTF.

V usage is TRBV24-1 and J usage is TRBJ2-3; perhaps D is TRBD1 or TRBD2 (5 bases each). V lost 5 bases and J lost 4, with 15 bases in between. There are 15 residues in the CDR3. CDR1 KGHDR and CDR2 SFDVKD come from the germline V gene. As DNA, the CDR3 is TGTGCCACCAGTGCCGAGGGTCAGGGCTCAGATACGCAGTATTTT. Translating it yields CATSAEGQGSDTQYF.

The chain combines TRBV29-1 with TRBJ2-1, with D perhaps given as TRBD1 or TRBD2 (5 bases each). The V gene lost 3 bases and the J gene lost 0 bases, with 12 bases spanning the gap. The CDR3 has 15 amino acids. Germline lookup yields CDR1 SQVTM and CDR2 ANQGSEA. The CDR3 reads CSVDRSGSSYNEQFF. As DNA, the CDR3 is TGCAGCGTTGACAGATCAGGGAGCTCCTACAATGAGCAGTTCTTC.

Only a few counts were recorded for this clonotype. The chain links TRBV12-3 or TRBV12-4 to TRBJ2-5; 11 positions agree with TRBD2. This CDR3 has 15 residues. Trimming cost V 10 bases and J 2 bases; bases outside gene matches: 9. The CDR3, as DNA: TGTGCCATCAAAAGAGGGACTAGCGGTCAAGAGACCCAGTACTTC. It translates to CAIKRGTSGQETQYF.

In nucleotides, the CDR3 is TGTGCCAGCAGTTTACCGGGACTGACAAGCACAGATACGCAGTATTTT. Translated: CASSLPGLTSTDTQYF. The chain couples TRBV27 to TRBJ2-3; a possible D gene is TRBD2 (6 bases). This CDR3 is 16 amino acids long. Trimming removed 2 bases at V and 0 bases at J, with 12 bases between. Germline CDR1 and CDR2: MNHEY and SMNVEV (reference sequence).

The chain combines TRBV7-6 with TRBJ1-6; no definite D call. CDR1 and CDR2 (germline): SGHVS, FNYEAQ. This CDR3 is built from 14 residues. V shed 0 bases and J shed 8 bases, with 8 bases lying between them. CDR3 region: CASSLAADDSPLHF. The CDR3 nucleotides are TGTGCCAGCAGCTTAGCGGCAGACGATTCACCCCTCCACTTT.

A few counts support this clonotype. The J gene is TRBJ1-2, the V gene TRBV6-1, with 8 bases lining up with TRBD1. With V trimmed by 7 bases and J by 6 bases, 7 bases remained unmatched. Per the germline V gene, CDR1 is MNHNS and CDR2 is SASEGT. This CDR3 is 13 amino acids long. CDR3 sequence (DNA): TGTGCCAGCACCGAGACAGGGGCTAATGGCTACACCTTC. It yields the protein CASTETGANGYTF.

This clonotype was counted only a few times. The rearrangement uses TRBV21-1 and TRBJ2-5. The last part of the DNA fits TRBJ2-7 better; the J call may be wrong. TRBV21-1 is marked as a pseudogene. This CDR3 comprises 17 residues. For the CDR3, the DNA is TGTGCCAGCAGCAATGGATTTTGCGGATCCTTCTCCTACGAGCAGTACTTC. The encoded protein is CASSNGFCGSFSYEQYF.

Details on this clonotype: A junction end diverges from the germline sequence, so it may reflect a read error. The chain carries TRBV7-6 and TRBJ2-5; D may correspond to TRBD1 or TRBD2 (5 bases each). The DNA matches TRBJ2-7 better at its end, which makes the J call doubtful. CDR1 and CDR2 from the germline V gene are SGHVS and FNYEAQ. This CDR3 contains 17 residues. CDR3 sequence: CTSSLGVREQGFDEQYF. CDR3 DNA sequence: TGTACCAGCAGCTTAGGAGTGAGGGAGCAGGGATTCGACGAGCAGTACTTC.

The chain combines TRBV7-9 with TRBJ2-1; 11 bases align to TRBD2. The J call may not be correct, given that the DNA end is closer to TRBJ2-5. The CDR3 runs to 14 residues. Germline V lookup: CDR1 SEHNR, CDR2 FQNEAQ (reference sequence). The CDR3 DNA is TGTGCCAGCAGCTTGGGACTAGCGGACGAGACCCAGTACTTC. It is translated as CASSLGLADETQYF.

This clonotype has only a few counts. The chain has TRBV7-3 and TRBJ1-2, with D possibly matching TRBD1 (5 bases). The germline V and J ends were trimmed by 5 bases and 4 bases, with 14 bases remaining between them. Per germline, CDR1 SGHTA and CDR2 FQGTGA. This CDR3 comprises 14 residues. Written as DNA, the CDR3 is TGTGCCAGCAGCCTCTATCCCGGGGGCTATGGCTACACCTTC. Residues: CASSLYPGGYGYTF.